This T cell receptor beta chain was sequenced during a study of Graves' ophthalmopathy and Graves' hyperthyroidism. This CDR3 has 11 residues. CDR1 DFQATT and CDR2 SNEGSKA come from the germline V gene (reference sequence). Trimming took 5 bases from V and 6 from J, leaving 7 bases between them. Investigators amplified TCR beta CDR3 regions from RNA transcripts. Following a first-round RT-PCR that used HTBI primers, a second-round multiplex PCR was carried out. TCRdb reprocessed the multiplex PCR reads via MiXCR and lists one record per CDR3 protein. Among roughly 380,000 distinct CDR3 sequences, 15% were seen once, and the ten largest hold around 6.6%.

The TCR sequence derives from a young woman with stable Graves' hyperthyroidism. The sample comprised peripheral blood. V usage is TRBV20-1 and J usage is TRBJ2-2; D is unclear. The CDR3 DNA sequence: TGCAGTGCTCCTAGTCCCGGGGAGCTGTTTTTT. Translated, it gives CSAPSPGELFF.